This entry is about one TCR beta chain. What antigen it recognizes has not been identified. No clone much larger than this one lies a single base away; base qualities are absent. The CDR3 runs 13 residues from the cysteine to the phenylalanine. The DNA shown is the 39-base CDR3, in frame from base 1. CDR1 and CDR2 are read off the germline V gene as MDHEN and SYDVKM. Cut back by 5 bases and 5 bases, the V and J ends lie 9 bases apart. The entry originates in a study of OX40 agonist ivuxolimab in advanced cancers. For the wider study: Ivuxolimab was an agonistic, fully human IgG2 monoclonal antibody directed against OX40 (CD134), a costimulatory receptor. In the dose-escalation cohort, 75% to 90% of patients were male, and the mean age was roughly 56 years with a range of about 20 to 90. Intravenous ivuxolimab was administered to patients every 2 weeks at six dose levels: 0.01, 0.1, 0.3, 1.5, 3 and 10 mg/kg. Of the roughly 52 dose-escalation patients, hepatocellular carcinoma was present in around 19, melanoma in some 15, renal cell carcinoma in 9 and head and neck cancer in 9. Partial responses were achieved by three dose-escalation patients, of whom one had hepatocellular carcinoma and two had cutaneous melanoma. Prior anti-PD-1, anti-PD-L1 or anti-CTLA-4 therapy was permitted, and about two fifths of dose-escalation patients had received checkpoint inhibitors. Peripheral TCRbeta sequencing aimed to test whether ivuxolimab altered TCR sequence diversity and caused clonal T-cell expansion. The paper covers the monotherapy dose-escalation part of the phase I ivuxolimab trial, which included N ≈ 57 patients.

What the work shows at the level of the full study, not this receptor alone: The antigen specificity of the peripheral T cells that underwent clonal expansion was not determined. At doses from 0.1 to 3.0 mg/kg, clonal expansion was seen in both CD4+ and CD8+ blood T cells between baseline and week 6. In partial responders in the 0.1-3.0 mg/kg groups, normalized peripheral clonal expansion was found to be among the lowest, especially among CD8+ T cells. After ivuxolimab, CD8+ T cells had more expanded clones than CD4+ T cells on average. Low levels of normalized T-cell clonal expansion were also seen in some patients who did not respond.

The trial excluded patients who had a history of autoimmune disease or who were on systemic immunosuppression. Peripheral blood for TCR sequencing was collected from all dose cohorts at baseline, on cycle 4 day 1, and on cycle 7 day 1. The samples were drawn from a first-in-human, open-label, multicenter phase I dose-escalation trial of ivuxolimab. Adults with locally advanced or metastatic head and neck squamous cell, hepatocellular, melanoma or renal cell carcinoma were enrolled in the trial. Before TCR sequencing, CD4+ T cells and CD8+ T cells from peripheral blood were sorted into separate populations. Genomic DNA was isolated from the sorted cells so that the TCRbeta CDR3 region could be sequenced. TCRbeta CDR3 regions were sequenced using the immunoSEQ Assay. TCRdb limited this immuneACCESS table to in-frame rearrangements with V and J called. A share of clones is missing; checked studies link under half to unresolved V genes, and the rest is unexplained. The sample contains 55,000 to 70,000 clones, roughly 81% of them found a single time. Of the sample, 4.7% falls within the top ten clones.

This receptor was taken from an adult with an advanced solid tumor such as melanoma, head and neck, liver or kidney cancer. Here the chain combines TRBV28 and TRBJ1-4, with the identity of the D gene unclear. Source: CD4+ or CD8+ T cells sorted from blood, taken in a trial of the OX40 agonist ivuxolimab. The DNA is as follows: TGTGCCAGCAGTCCCCCATCCAATGAAAAACTGTTTTTT. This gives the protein CASSPPSNEKLFF. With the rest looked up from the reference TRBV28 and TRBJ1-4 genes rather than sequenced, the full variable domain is DVKVTQSSRYLVKRTGEKVFLECVQDMDHENMFWYRQDPGLGLRLIYFSYDVKMKEKGDIPEGYSVSREKKERFSLILESASTNQTSMYLCASSPPSNEKLFFGSGTQLSVL.